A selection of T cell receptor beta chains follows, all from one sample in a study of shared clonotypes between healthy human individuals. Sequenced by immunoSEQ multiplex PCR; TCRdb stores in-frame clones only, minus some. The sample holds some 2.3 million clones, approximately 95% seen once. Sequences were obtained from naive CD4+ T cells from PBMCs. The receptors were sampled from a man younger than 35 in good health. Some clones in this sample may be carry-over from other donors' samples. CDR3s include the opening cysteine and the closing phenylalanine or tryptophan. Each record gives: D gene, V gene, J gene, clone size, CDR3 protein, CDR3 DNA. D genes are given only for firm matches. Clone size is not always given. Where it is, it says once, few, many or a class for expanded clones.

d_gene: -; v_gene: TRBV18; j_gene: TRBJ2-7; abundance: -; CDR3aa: CASSPTGQVYEQYF; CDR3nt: TGTGCCAGCTCACCGACGGGACAAGTCTACGAGCAGTACTTC
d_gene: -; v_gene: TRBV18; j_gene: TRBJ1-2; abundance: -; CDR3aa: CASSPSGDGYTF; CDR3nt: TGTGCCAGCTCACCGTCAGGGGATGGCTACACCTTC
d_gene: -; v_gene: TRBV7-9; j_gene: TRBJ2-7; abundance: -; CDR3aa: CASSLVSASEYAYEQYF; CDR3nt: TGTGCCAGCAGCTTAGTCTCTGCGTCAGAATACGCCTACGAGCAGTACTTC
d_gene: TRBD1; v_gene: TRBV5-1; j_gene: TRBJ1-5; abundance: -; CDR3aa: CASRDRVVHSNQPQHF; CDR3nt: TGCGCCAGCAGGGACAGGGTGGTCCATAGCAATCAGCCCCAGCATTTT
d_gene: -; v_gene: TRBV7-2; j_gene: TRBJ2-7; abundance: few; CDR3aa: CASSPARWGGLEQYF; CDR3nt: TGTGCCAGCAGCCCCGCCAGGTGGGGGGGGCTCGAGCAGTACTTC
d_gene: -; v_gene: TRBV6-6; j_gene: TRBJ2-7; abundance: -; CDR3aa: CASSYRAEQYF; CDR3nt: TGTGCCAGCAGTTATCGCGCCGAGCAGTACTTC
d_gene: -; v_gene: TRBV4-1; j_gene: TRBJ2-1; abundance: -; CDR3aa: CASSLLTSPGNEQFF; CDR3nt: TGCGCCAGCAGCCTTCTTACCTCTCCGGGAAATGAGCAGTTCTTC
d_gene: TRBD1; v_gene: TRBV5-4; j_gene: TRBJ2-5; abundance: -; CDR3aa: CASSMGGTGGRETQYF; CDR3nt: TGTGCCAGCAGCATGGGAGGGACAGGGGGCAGAGAGACCCAGTACTTC
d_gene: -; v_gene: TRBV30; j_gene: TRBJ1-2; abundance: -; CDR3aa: CAWSVQGFWGYTF; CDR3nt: TGTGCCTGGAGTGTACAAGGATTCTGGGGCTACACCTTC
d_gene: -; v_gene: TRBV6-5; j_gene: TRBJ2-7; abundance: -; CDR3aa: CASSYRESSYEQYF; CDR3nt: TGTGCCAGCAGCTACAGGGAATCCTCCTACGAGCAGTACTTC
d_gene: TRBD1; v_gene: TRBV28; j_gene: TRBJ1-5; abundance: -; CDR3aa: CASSYNRGGNQPQHF; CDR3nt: TGTGCCAGCAGTTATAACAGGGGAGGGAATCAGCCCCAGCATTTT
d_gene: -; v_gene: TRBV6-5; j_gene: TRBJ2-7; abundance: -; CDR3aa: CASSYRRTYEQYF; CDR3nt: TGTGCCAGCAGTTACCGACGGACCTACGAGCAGTACTTC
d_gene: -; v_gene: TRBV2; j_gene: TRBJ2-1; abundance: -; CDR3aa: CASTVGLANYNEQFF; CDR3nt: TGTGCCAGCACGGTCGGCCTAGCGAATTACAATGAGCAGTTCTTC
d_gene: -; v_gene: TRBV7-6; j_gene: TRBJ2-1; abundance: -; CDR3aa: CASSLAGTPIHNEQFF; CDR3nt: TGTGCCAGCAGCTTAGCGGGGACCCCAATCCACAATGAGCAGTTCTTC
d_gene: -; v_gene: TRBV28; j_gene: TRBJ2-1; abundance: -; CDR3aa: CASSPSYRVRYNEQFF; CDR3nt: TGTGCCAGCAGTCCATCCTACAGGGTTCGGTACAATGAGCAGTTCTTC
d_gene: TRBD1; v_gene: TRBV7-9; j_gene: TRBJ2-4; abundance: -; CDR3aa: CASSSRQGINIQYF; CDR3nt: TGTGCCAGCAGCTCAAGACAGGGGATAAACATTCAGTACTTC
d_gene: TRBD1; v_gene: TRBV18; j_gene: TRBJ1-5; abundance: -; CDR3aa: CASSPTGGRGNQPQHF; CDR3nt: TGTGCCAGCTCTCCTACAGGGGGCCGTGGCAATCAGCCCCAGCATTTT
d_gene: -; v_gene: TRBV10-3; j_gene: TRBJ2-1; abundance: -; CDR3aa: CAISDWRAESYNEQFF; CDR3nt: TGTGCCATCAGTGATTGGCGAGCGGAGAGCTACAATGAGCAGTTCTTC
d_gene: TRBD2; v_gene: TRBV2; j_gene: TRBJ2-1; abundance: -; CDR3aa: CASSRLAANNEQFF; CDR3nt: TGTGCCAGCAGTCGACTAGCGGCAAACAATGAGCAGTTCTTC
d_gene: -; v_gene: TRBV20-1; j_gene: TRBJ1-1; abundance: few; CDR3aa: CSPFGNTEAFF; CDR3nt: TGCAGTCCGTTTGGGAACACTGAAGCTTTCTTT
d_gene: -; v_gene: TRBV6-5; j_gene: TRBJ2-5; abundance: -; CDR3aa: CASSYGRTERETQYF; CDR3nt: TGTGCCAGCAGTTACGGGCGGACCGAACGAGAGACCCAGTACTTC
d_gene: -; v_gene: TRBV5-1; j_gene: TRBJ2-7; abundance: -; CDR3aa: CASSFRTAYEQYF; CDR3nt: TGCGCCAGCAGCTTTCGGACAGCCTACGAGCAGTACTTC
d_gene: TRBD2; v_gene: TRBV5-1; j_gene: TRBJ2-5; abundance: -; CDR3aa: CASSFGLAGEETQYF; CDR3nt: TGCGCCAGCAGCTTTGGACTAGCGGGAGAAGAGACCCAGTACTTC
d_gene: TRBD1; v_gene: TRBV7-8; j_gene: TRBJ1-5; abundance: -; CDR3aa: CASSSDRGLSNQPQHF; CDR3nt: TGTGCCAGCAGCTCAGACAGGGGGCTTAGCAATCAGCCCCAGCATTTT